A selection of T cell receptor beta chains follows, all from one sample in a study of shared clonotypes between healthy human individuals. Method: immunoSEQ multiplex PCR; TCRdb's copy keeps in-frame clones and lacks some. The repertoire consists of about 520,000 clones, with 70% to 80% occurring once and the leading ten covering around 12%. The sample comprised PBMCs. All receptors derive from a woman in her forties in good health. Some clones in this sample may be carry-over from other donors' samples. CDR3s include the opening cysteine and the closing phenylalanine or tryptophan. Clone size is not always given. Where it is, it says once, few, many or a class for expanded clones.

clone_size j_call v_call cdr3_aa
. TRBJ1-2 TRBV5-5 CASSPQGSQPNYGYTF
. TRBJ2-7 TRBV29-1 CSVRQGGHEQYF
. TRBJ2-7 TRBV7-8 CASSLAPAREQYF
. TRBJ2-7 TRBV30 CAWSVEYEQYF
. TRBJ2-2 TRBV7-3 CASSPRRSGELFF
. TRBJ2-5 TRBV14 CASSQDLTEETQYF
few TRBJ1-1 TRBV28 CASSPGQGETEAFF
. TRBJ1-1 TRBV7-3 CASSPLSGTGGKAFF
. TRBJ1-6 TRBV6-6 CASKAGGSYSPLHF
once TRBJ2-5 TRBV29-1 CSVGTGGQETQYF
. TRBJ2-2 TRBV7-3 CASSIQVAGGPGNTGELFF